The sequence of this TCR beta chain was determined in a study of response to subunit inactivated influenza vaccine. The study, taken as a whole, reports: Authors suggested each seasonal flu vaccination may recruit only limited numbers of new T cells.

Turning to this clonotype: The antigen remains undetermined.

MiXCR was run by TCRdb on the RT-PCR reads, yielding one entry per CDR3 protein. The data hold 800,000 to 1,000,000 distinct CDR3 sequences, with over 20% observed a single time. CDR1 is SGHVS, CDR2 FQNEAQ, per germline. This CDR3 comprises 16 residues. Trimming left V 4 bases short and J 2 bases short, with 15 bases between. The sequence was obtained from a man in his fifties or sixties who received an inactivated influenza vaccine. Source: PBMCs from blood, taken 5 days after vaccination. The chain is built from TRBV7-8 and TRBJ1-5; D not certain. In nucleotides, the CDR3 is TGTGCCAGCAGCTCCCGGGCCCAAAGTGGCAATCAGCCCCAGCATTTT. It specifies CASSSRAQSGNQPQHF. Looking up the rest from reference TRBV7-8 and TRBJ1-5 gives the full variable domain: GAGVSQSPRYKVAKRGQDVALRCDPISGHVSLFWYQQALGQGPEFLTYFQNEAQLDKSGLPSDRFFAERPEGSVSTLKIQRTQQEDSAVYLCASSSRAQSGNQPQHFGDGTRLSIL.